Listed below are T cell receptor beta chains from one sample, sequenced in a study of T-cell reconstitution after alpha-beta-depleted transplantation in children. Using its own MiXCR run on the PCR reads, TCRdb lists one record per CDR3 protein. The profile covers roughly 670,000 distinct CDR3 sequences, with under 15% appearing a single time and around 0.8% taken by the ten largest. Sequencing used PBMCs, obtained before TCRalphabeta/CD19-depleted stem cell transplant. The receptors were sampled from a girl aged 2 to 10 with congenital amegakaryocytic thrombocytopenia, due to receive a stem cell transplant. The conserved cysteine and the conserved F or W are not part of the CDR3 here.

V	J	CDR3
TRBV5-1	TRBJ1-1	ASSLGTEAF
TRBV7-8	TRBJ2-3	ASSLAGVPSDTQY
TRBV20-1	TRBJ2-5	SVPPGAGETQY
TRBV12-3/TRBV12-4	TRBJ2-5	ASGTTQTQY
TRBV7-3	TRBJ1-4	ASSKYGRATNEKLF
TRBV20-1	TRBJ1-2	SARVVEGGRYGYT
TRBV6-2/TRBV6-3	TRBJ2-1	ASSDSYMTDAGEQF
TRBV4-1	TRBJ2-7	ASSQLEGGGYEQY
TRBV5-5	TRBJ2-1	ASSLVWSNEQF
TRBV20-1	TRBJ1-2	SAPTGGRGYT
TRBV7-2	TRBJ2-5	ASSLAIRGGETQY
TRBV3-1	TRBJ2-2	ASSQVGIGRDTGELF
TRBV5-1	TRBJ2-3	ASSLLPPSLQLDTLY
TRBV5-1	TRBJ2-5	ASSTGRQETQY
TRBV20-1	TRBJ2-3	SGGVGGMGTQY